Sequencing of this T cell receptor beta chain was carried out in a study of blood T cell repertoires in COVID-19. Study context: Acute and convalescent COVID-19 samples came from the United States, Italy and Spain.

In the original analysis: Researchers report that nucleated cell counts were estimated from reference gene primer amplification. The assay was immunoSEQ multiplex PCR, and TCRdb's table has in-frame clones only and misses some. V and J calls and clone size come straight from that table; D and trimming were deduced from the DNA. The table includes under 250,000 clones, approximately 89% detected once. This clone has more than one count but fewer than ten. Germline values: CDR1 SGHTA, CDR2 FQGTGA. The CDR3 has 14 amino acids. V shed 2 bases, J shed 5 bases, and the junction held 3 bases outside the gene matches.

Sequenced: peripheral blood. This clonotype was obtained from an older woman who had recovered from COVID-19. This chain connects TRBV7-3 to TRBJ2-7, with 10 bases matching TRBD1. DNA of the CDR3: TGTGCCAGCAGCTTAGGGACAGGGGTGGACGAGCAGTACTTC. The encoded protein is CASSLGTGVDEQYF.